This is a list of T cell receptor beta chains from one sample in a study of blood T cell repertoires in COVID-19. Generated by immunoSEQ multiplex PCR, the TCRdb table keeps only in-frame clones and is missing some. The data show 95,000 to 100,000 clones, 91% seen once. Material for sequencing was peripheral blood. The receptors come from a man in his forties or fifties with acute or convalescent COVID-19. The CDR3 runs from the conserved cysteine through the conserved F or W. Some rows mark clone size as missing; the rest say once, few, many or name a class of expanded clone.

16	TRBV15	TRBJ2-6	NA	CATSRGDRAGANVLTF
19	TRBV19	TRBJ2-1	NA	CASSILGVLQGLNYNEQFF
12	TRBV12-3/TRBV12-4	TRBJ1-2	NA	CASSLQGRSYTF
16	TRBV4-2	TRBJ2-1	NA	CASSQTWDSGSNEQFF
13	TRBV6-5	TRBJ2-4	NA	CASRVGGANIQYF
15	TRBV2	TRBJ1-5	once	CASSEEGTGNQPQHF
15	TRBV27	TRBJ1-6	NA	CASSLRGQYNSPLHF
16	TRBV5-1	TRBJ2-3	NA	CASSTAGTGGYDTQYF
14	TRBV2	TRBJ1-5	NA	CASSGTEGNQPQHF
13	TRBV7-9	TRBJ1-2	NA	CASSLAETGLPTF
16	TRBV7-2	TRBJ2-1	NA	CASSLARPSGANEQFF
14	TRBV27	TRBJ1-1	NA	CASGRDMRDTEAFF
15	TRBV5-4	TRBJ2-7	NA	CASSSVGRPLEEQYF
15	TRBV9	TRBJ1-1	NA	CASSPRPGQNTEAFF
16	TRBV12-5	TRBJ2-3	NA	CASGFRRGSSTDTQYF
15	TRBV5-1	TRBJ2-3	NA	CASSRPGTGTDTQYF
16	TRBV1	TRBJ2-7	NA	CTSSQDCCSSPREQYF
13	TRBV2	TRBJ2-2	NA	CASSSGVLGELFF
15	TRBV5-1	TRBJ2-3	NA	CASSSRTSGTDTQYF
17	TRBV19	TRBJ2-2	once	CASTRTSGGRDTGELFF
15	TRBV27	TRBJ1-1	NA	CASSFGRARNTEAFF
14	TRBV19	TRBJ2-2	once	CASSLDFRAGELFF